The next 18 T cell receptor beta chains were all read from a single sample in a study of post-analysis software for immune sequencing data. General study points: Four to six TRBV segments were more frequent in patients than controls; TRBV5-6, TRBV5-1 and TRBV20-1 belonged to this group.

The TCR beta cDNA libraries carried unique molecular identifiers. TCRdb independently ran MiXCR on the PCR reads; one entry per CDR3 protein. The sample records 650,000 to 900,000 distinct CDR3 sequences, about 43% being singletons. Their specific antigens are unknown. The sequenced sample consisted of blood. All receptors come from a girl aged 5-17 years with multiple sclerosis.

The chain has TRBV5-1 and TRBJ2-3, with D possibly matching TRBD2 (7 bases). The CDR3 has 15 amino acids. Germline V gene lookup returns CDR1 SGHRS and CDR2 YFSETQ. Between the trimmed V and J ends, which lost 7 bases and 4 bases, there was a span of 19 bases. CDR3 sequence: CASRSQRDKADTQYF. The DNA of the CDR3 is TGCGCCAGCCGCTCTCAGCGGGACAAAGCAGATACGCAGTATTTT.

This clonotype has ten or more counts. This chain connects TRBV6-6 to TRBJ1-6, with TRBD1 matching 7 bases. V lost 0 bases, J lost 7 bases, and 6 bases stayed unmatched. CDR1 MNHNY and CDR2 SVGAGI come from the germline V gene (reference sequence). The CDR3 totals 16 residues. Here the CDR3 DNA reads TGTGCCAGCAGTTACTCGATGTTAGGGGGCAATTCACCCCTCCACTTT. Translating gives CASSYSMLGGNSPLHF.

The chain is built from TRBV20-1 and TRBJ2-1; 11 nucleotides align to TRBD2. The germline V gene encodes CDR1 DFQATT and CDR2 SNEGSKA (reference sequence). The CDR3 has 14 residues. V trimming: 5 bases; J trimming: 8 bases; junction bases outside the gene matches: 8. DNA of the CDR3: TGCAGTGCTTCCGGGACTAGCGGTTTCTATGAGCAGTTCTTC. Translating it yields CSASGTSGFYEQFF.

The chain has TRBV7-9 and TRBJ2-3, with 7 nucleotides matching TRBD1. The CDR3 length is 15 residues. The V segment lost 6 bases and the J segment 0 bases; nucleotides outside the gene matches: 6. Germline loops: CDR1 SEHNR, CDR2 FQNEAQ (reference sequence). The CDR3: CASRPRQGSTDTQYF. The CDR3 DNA sequence: TGTGCCAGCAGACCAAGACAGGGTAGCACAGATACGCAGTATTTT.

This clonotype has more than one count but fewer than ten. The chain employs TRBV4-3 and TRBJ2-7; the D is unclear. V was cut by 0 bases and J by 2 bases, with 8 bases left in between. The CDR3 spans 14 residues. The V gene's germline CDR1 is LGHNA and CDR2 YSLEER. This CDR3 is CASSQDWATYEQYF. DNA for the CDR3: TGCGCCAGCAGCCAAGATTGGGCCACCTACGAGCAGTACTTC.

The chain combines TRBV3-1 with TRBJ1-5; D remains ambiguous. Germline V gene lookup returns CDR1 LGHDT and CDR2 YNNKEL (reference sequence). V was clipped by 3 bases and J by 6 bases, with 6 bases between them. The CDR3 is 12 amino acids. CDR3 in amino acids: CASSQGAQPQHF. In DNA, the CDR3 is TGTGCCAGCAGCCAGGGCGCTCAGCCCCAGCATTTT.

Note on this clonotype: One junction end does not reproduce the germline sequence, and a read error may be involved. The chain carries TRBV6-1 and TRBJ2-1; 9 nucleotides align to TRBD1. Germline-derived CDR1 and CDR2 are MNHNS and SASEGT. There are 15 residues in the CDR3. The CDR3, as DNA: TGTGCTAGCAGGTTACAGGGGGCTAATTACAATGAGCAGTTCTTC. Protein sequence: CASRLQGANYNEQFF.

This clonotype was seen a single time. The genes are TRBV9 and TRBJ2-4; maybe TRBD2 (6 bases). The germline CDR1 and CDR2 sequences are SGDLS and YYNGEE. The V end was cut by 1 base, the J end by 8 bases, with 7 bases between. The CDR3 extends over 12 amino acids. This CDR3 is CASSVPGDIQYF. In DNA form, the CDR3 reads TGTGCCAGCAGCGTACCGGGGGACATTCAGTACTTC.

V gene TRBV12-5 combines with J gene TRBJ2-6, with 9 bases aligning to TRBD1. Germline CDR1 and CDR2: LGHNT and FRNRAP. This CDR3 contains 16 residues. The V and J ends lost 5 bases and 3 bases, in that order; junction bases with no gene match: 5. CDR3 amino acids: CASGTGQGFGANVLTF. CDR3 coding DNA: TGTGCTAGTGGTACCGGACAGGGGTTTGGGGCCAACGTCCTGACTTTC.

V usage is TRBV6-1 and J usage is TRBJ1-5; D is ambiguous. V was shortened by 2 bases and J by 4 bases, with 9 bases between the two germline ends. CDR3 length equals 14 residues. Germline CDR1 is MNHNS and CDR2 is SASEGT. This chain's CDR3 is CASSEQAVNQPQHF. In nucleotides, the CDR3 is TGTGCCAGCAGTGAACAGGCAGTTAATCAGCCCCAGCATTTT.

This clonotype was counted between two and nine times. The chain has TRBV9 and TRBJ1-4; 9 nucleotides match TRBD1. CDR3 size: 15 residues. The V gene end was trimmed by 3 bases and the J gene end by 8 bases; junction bases not matched to a gene: 8. The germline V gene encodes CDR1 SGDLS and CDR2 YYNGEE. Here the CDR3 reads CASSASGTGKEKLFF. The CDR3 DNA reads as TGTGCCAGCAGCGCGTCCGGGACAGGGAAAGAAAAACTGTTTTTT.

V usage is TRBV15 and J usage is TRBJ2-1; D ambiguous. The CDR3 covers 14 residues. The germline V gene has CDR1 LNHNV and CDR2 YYDKDF (reference sequence). Trimming pared 5 bases from V and 9 bases from J, leaving 17 bases between. The CDR3, as DNA: TGTGCCACCAGCTCCAAAAAGGGCGGAACTGAGCAGTTCTTC. This gives the protein CATSSKKGGTEQFF.

The chain recombines TRBV24-1 with TRBJ2-5, with 7 positions matching TRBD1. In germline, CDR1 is KGHDR, CDR2 SFDVKD. Trimming at V came to 3 bases and at J to 5 bases, leaving 11 bases not matched to a gene. CDR3 length: 16 residues. In DNA form, the CDR3 reads TGTGCCACCAGTGATCCGGACAGGACCTTTAGCGAGACCCAGTACTTC. This codes for CATSDPDRTFSETQYF.

This clonotype was observed a handful of times. V and J are TRBV29-1 and TRBJ2-7; D tentatively reads TRBD1 or TRBD2 (5 bases each). The CDR3 has 14 amino acids. Looked up from germline, CDR1 is SQVTM and CDR2 is ANQGSEA. The V and J ends lost 6 bases and 2 bases respectively, with 17 bases between them. CDR3 in amino acids: CSVAGTSGPYEQYF. The DNA of the CDR3 is TGCAGCGTCGCCGGGACGTCAGGACCCTACGAGCAGTACTTC.

This clonotype was seen only a few times. The chain carries TRBV5-6 and TRBJ1-1, with no clear D. The CDR3 is made up of 13 amino acids. CDR1 and CDR2 from the germline V gene are SGHDT and YYEEEE. The ends were cut back, 10 bases at V and 2 bases at J, with 15 bases in the middle. DNA for the CDR3: TGTGCCGGAGGGTCGGGCACAAACACTGAAGCTTTCTTT. Translated: CAGGSGTNTEAFF. Filled out from reference TRBV5-6 and TRBJ1-1, the complete variable domain reads DAGVTQSPTHLIKTRGQQVTLRCSPKSGHDTVSWYQQALGQGPQFIFQYYEEEERQRGNFPDRFSGHQFPNYSSELNVNALLLGDSALYLCAGGSGTNTEAFFGQGTRLTVV.

This clonotype has only one observation. CDR3 sequence reads: CASSRGWGVAKNIQYF. CDR3 sequence (DNA): TGTGCCAGCAGCCGGGGGTGGGGAGTAGCCAAAAACATTCAGTACTTC. The chain links TRBV28 to TRBJ2-4, with D tentatively TRBD2 (6 bases). V was shortened by 6 bases and J by 0 bases, with 15 bases between the two germline ends. The CDR3 contains 16 residues. Germline assignment: CDR1 MDHEN and CDR2 SYDVKM.

This clonotype was seen ten or more times. The chain links TRBV7-9 to TRBJ2-7, with TRBD2 matching over 7 bases. This CDR3 region has 15 residues. J lost 2 bases, V lost 4 bases, and 8 bases had no gene match. Germline V gene lookup returns CDR1 SEHNR and CDR2 FQNEAQ (reference sequence). CDR3 nucleotide sequence: TGTGCCAGCAGCTCTTCCCTTCGGGGGGCCTACGAGCAGTACTTC. This sequence encodes CASSSSLRGAYEQYF.

The table lists this clonotype with a few counts. This chain connects TRBV12-3 or TRBV12-4 to TRBJ1-6; 10 nucleotides agree with TRBD1. V shed 3 bases and J 10 bases; nucleotides not matched to a gene: 6. The CDR3 length is 15 residues. The CDR3 protein is CASSFEGTGESPLHF. CDR3 DNA sequence: TGTGCCAGCAGTTTCGAGGGGACAGGGGAATCACCCCTCCACTTT.